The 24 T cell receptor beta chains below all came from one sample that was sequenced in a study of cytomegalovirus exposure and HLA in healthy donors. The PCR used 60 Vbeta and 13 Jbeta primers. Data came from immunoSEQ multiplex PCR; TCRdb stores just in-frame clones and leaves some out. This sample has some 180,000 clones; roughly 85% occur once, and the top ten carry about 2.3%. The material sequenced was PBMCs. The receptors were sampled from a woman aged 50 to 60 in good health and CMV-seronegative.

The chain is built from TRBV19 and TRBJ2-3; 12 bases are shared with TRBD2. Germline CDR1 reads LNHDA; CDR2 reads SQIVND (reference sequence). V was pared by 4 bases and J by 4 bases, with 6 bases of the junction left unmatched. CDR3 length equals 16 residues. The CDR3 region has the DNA TGTGCCAGTAGTAGGTCTAGCGGGAGGGGCTCAGATACGCAGTATTTT. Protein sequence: CASSRSSGRGSDTQYF.

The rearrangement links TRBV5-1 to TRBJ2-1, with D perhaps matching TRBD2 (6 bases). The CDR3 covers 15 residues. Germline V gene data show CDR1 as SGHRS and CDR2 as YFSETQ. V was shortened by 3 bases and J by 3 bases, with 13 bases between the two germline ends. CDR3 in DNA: TGCGCCAGCAGCTCCTTGGAGGGCGACTACAATGAGCAGTTCTTC. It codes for CASSSLEGDYNEQFF.

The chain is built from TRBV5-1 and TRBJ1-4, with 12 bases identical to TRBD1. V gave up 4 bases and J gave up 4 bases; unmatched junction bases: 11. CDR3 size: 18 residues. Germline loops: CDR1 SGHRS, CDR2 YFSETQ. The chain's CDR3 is CASSLHRDRGLGNEKLFF. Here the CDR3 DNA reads TGCGCCAGCAGCCTTCACCGGGACAGGGGGCTAGGTAATGAAAAACTGTTTTTT.

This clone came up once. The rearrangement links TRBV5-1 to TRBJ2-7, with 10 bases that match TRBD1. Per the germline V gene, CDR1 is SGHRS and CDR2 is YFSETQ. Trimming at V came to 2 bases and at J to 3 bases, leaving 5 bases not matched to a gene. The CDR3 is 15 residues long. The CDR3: CASSLGRTGGYEQYF. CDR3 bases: TGCGCCAGCAGCTTAGGGAGGACAGGGGGCTACGAGCAGTACTTC.

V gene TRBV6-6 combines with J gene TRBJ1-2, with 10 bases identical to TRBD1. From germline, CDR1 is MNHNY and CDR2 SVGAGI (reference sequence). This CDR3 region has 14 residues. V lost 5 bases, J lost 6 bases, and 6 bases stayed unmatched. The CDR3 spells CASSVGTGVHGYTF. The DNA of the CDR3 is TGTGCCAGCAGTGTAGGGACAGGGGTTCATGGCTACACCTTC.

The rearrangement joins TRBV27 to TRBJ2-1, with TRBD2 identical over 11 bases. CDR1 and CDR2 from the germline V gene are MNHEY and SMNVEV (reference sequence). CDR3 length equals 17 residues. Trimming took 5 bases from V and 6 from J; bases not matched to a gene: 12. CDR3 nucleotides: TGTGCCAGCAGTCCGCGAATACTAGCGGGAGTTCGCAATGAGCAGTTCTTC. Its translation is CASSPRILAGVRNEQFF.

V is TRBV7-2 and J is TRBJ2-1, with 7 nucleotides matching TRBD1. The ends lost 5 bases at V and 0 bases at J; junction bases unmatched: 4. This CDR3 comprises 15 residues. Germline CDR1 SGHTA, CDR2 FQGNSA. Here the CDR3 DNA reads TGTGCCAGCAGCCGGGGACAGAGCTCCTACAATGAGCAGTTCTTC. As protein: CASSRGQSSYNEQFF. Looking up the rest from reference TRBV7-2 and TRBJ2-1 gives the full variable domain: GAGVSQSPSNKVTEKGKDVELRCDPISGHTALYWYRQSLGQGLEFLIYFQGNSAPDKSGLPSDRFSAERTGGSVSTLTIQRTQQEDSAVYLCASSRGQSSYNEQFFGPGTRLTVL.

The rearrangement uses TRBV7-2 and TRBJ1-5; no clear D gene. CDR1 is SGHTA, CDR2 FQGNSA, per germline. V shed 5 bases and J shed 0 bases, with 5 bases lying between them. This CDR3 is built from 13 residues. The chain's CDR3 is CASSASSNQPQHF. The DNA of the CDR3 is TGTGCCAGCAGCGCTAGTAGCAATCAGCCCCAGCATTTT.

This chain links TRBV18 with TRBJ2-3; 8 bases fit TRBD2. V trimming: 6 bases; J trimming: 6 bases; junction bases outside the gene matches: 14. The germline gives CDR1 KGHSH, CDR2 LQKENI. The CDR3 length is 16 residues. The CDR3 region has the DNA TGTGCCAGCTCGCGCCAGCGGGAGTCGATTGGGGATACGCAGTATTTT. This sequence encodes CASSRQRESIGDTQYF.

The CDR3 nucleotides read TGTGCCAGCAAACCGACTAGTACCGGGGAGCTGTTTTTT. Its translation: CASKPTSTGELFF. The chain employs TRBV2 and TRBJ2-2; possibly TRBD2 for D (6 bases). The CDR3 covers 13 residues. Trimming cost V 7 bases and J 5 bases, with 11 bases left between them. Germline CDR1 is SNHLY and CDR2 is FYNNEI.

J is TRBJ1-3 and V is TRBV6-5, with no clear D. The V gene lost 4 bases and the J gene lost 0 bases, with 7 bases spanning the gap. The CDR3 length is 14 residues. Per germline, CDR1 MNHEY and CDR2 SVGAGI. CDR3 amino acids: CASSSGFSGNTIYF. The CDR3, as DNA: TGTGCCAGCAGTTCAGGCTTCTCTGGAAACACCATATATTTT.

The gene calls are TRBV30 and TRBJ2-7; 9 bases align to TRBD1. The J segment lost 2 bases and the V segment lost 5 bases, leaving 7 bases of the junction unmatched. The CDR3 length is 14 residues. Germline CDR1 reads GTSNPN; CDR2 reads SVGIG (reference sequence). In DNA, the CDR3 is TGTGCCTGGTCGGAGGGGACAGGGCCCTACGAGCAGTACTTC. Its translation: CAWSEGTGPYEQYF.

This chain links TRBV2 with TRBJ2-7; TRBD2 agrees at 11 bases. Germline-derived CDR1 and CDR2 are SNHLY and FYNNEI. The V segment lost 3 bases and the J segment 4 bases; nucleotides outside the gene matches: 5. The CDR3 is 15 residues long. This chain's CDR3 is CASSERGLAAYEQYF. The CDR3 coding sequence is TGTGCCAGCAGTGAGAGGGGACTAGCGGCGTACGAGCAGTACTTC.

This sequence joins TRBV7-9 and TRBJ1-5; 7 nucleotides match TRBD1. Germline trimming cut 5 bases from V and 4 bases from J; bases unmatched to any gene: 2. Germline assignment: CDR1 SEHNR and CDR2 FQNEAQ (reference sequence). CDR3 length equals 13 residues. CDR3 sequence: CASSRGPNQPQHF. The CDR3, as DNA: TGTGCCAGCAGCAGGGGGCCAAATCAGCCCCAGCATTTT.

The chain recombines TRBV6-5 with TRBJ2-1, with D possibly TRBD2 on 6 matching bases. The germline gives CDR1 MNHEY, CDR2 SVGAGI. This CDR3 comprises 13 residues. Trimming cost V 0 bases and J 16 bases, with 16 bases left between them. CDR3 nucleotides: TGTGCCAGCAGTTACTCGCGGCGGGAAAGTGAATTCTTC. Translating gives CASSYSRRESEFF.

CDR3 DNA sequence: TGTGCCAGCAGTTACGGCGGCTTCCAAGAGACCCAGTACTTC. As protein: CASSYGGFQETQYF. The V gene is TRBV6-6, the J gene TRBJ2-5; D remains ambiguous. Trimming shortened V by 2 bases and J by 1 base, and 8 bases separated the two germline ends. In germline, CDR1 is MNHNY, CDR2 SVGAGI (reference sequence). The CDR3 contains 14 residues.

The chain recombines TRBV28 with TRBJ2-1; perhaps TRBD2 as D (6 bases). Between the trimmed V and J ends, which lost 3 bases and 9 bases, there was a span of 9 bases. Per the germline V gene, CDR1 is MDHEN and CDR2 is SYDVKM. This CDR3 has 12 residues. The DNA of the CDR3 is TGTGCCAGCAGTTTGTCGGGAGCTGAGCAGTTCTTC. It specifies CASSLSGAEQFF. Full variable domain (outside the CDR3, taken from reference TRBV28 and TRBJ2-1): DVKVTQSSRYLVKRTGEKVFLECVQDMDHENMFWYRQDPGLGLRLIYFSYDVKMKEKGDIPEGYSVSREKKERFSLILESASTNQTSMYLCASSLSGAEQFFGPGTRLTVL.

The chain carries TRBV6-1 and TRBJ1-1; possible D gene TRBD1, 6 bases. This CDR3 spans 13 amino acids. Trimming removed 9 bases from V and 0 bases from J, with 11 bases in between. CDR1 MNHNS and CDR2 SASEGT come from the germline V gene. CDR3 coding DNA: TGTGCCAGTTCTGGGACATTGAACACTGAAGCTTTCTTT. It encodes CASSGTLNTEAFF.

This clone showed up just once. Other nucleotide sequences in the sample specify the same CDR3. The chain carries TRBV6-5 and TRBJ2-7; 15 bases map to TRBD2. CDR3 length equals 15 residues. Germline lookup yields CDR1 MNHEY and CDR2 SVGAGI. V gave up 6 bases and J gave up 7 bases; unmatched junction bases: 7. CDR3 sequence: CASSPGTSGRQEQYF. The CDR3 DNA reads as TGTGCCAGCAGCCCCGGGACTAGCGGGAGGCAGGAGCAGTACTTC.

The CDR3 DNA reads as TGTGCCAGCTCACCTTCCGGGACAGGGGGCGGTCAGCCCCAGCATTTT. Translation gives CASSPSGTGGGQPQHF. This chain connects TRBV18 to TRBJ1-5, with 12 positions matching TRBD1. V lost 3 bases to trimming and J lost 6 bases; unmatched junction nucleotides: 6. In germline, CDR1 is KGHSH, CDR2 LQKENI. The CDR3 totals 16 residues.

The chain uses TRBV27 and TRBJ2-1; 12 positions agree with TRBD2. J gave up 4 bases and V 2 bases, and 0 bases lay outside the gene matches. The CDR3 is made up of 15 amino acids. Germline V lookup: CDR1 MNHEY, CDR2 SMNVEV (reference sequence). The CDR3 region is CASSLGLAGYNEQFF. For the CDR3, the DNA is TGTGCCAGCAGTTTAGGACTAGCGGGATACAATGAGCAGTTCTTC.

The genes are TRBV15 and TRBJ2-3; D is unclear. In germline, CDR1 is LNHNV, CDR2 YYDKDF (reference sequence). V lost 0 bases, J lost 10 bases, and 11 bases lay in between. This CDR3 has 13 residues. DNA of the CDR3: TGTGCCACCAGCAGAGATGTTGCCGGAGCGCAGTATTTT. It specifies CATSRDVAGAQYF.

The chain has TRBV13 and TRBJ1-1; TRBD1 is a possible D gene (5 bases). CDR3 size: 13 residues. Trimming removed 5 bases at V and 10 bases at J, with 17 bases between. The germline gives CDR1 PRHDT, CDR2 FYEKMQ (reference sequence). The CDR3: CASSIAVGGGAFF. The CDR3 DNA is TGTGCCAGCAGCATAGCGGTGGGGGGAGGAGCTTTCTTT. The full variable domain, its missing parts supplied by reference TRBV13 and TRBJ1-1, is AAGVIQSPRHLIKEKRETATLKCYPIPRHDTVYWYQQGPGQDPQFLISFYEKMQSDKGSIPDRFSAQQFSDYHSELNMSSLELGDSALYFCASSIAVGGGAFFGQGTRLTVV.

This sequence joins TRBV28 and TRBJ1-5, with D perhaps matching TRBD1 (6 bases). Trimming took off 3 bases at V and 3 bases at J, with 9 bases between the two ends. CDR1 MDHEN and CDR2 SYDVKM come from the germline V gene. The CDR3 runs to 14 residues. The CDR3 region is CASSFQGYNQPQHF. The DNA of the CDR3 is TGTGCCAGCAGTTTCCAGGGGTACAATCAGCCCCAGCATTTT.